These 20 T cell receptor beta chains were all obtained from the same sample, sequenced in a study of shared clonotypes between healthy human individuals. Profiled with immunoSEQ multiplex PCR; TCRdb holds only in-frame clones, not every one. The top ten hold about 0.4% of the sample, which has about 1.5 million clones, roughly 98% seen once. The sample taken for sequencing was naive CD4+ T cells sorted from blood. Subset here: CD45RA+ positively selected. The receptor source for this set is a man aged 30-40 years in good health.

V and J are TRBV6-4 and TRBJ2-2; D is uncertain. Trimming stripped 3 bases from V and 1 base from J, with 9 bases between. The length of the CDR3 is 15 residues. Germline CDR1 and CDR2: MRHNA and SNTAGT. The CDR3 nucleotides read TGTGCCAGCAGTGAAACGAGAGGGAACACCGGGGAGCTGTTTTTT. Translation: CASSETRGNTGELFF.

This sequence joins TRBV5-5 and TRBJ2-7; TRBD2 might be the D (5 bases). Germline V CDR1 and CDR2: SGHKS, YYEKEE (reference sequence). The CDR3 contains 15 residues. Trimming removed 0 bases from V and 3 bases from J, with 13 bases in between. This chain's CDR3 is CASSLGGGPIYEQYF. CDR3 bases: TGTGCCAGCAGCTTGGGTGGCGGGCCTATCTACGAGCAGTACTTC.

On this clone itself: An end of the junction does not agree with germline; a read error may underlie this. The chain couples TRBV7-7 to TRBJ2-2, with D possibly being TRBD2 (5 bases). CDR1 and CDR2 from the germline V gene are SSHAT and FNYEAQ (reference sequence). This CDR3 has 14 amino acids. CDR3 in DNA: TGTGCTAGCAGCTTGGTTAGCGCGGACGGGGAGCTGTTTTTT. Its protein product is CASSLVSADGELFF. Using reference TRBV7-7 and TRBJ2-2 for the parts outside the CDR3, the full variable domain is GAGVSQSPRYKVTKRGQDVTLRCDPISSHATLYWYQQALGQGPEFLTYFNYEAQPDKSGLPSDRFSAERPEGSISTLTIQRTEQRDSAMYRCASSLVSADGELFFGEGSRLTVL.

The rearrangement links TRBV27 to TRBJ2-7; D is possibly TRBD2 (6 bases). Germline V gives CDR1 MNHEY, CDR2 SMNVEV (reference sequence). The CDR3 length is 14 residues. With 6 bases removed from V and 2 bases from J, the gap between germline ends came to 14 bases. The CDR3 is CASSPTERAYEQYF. The CDR3 nucleotides read TGTGCCAGCAGCCCGACTGAGCGGGCCTACGAGCAGTACTTC.

The V gene is TRBV28, the J gene TRBJ1-4, with a possible D match to TRBD1 (6 bases). CDR3 length equals 16 residues. V lost 7 bases and J lost 7, with 22 bases in between. The germline V gene encodes CDR1 MDHEN and CDR2 SYDVKM. The CDR3 DNA follows: TGTGCCAGCACCGACGCCGGACAGCTCATCGGTGAAAAACTGTTTTTT. Translating it yields CASTDAGQLIGEKLFF.

The chain uses TRBV2 and TRBJ1-3; D remains unclear. The CDR3 covers 15 residues. The V gene lost 5 bases and the J gene lost 2 bases, with 13 bases spanning the gap. Germline CDR1 is SNHLY and CDR2 is FYNNEI. CDR3 coding DNA: TGTGCCAGCAGTCCCTCGGACGGAACTGGAAACACCATATATTTT. This sequence encodes CASSPSDGTGNTIYF.

This sequence joins TRBV9 and TRBJ1-5; TRBD1 might be the D (5 bases). CDR3 length: 14 amino acids. CDR1 is SGDLS, CDR2 YYNGEE, per germline. V lost 9 bases to trimming and J lost 2 bases, with 15 bases between them. CDR3 region: CATREGQGNQPQHF. The CDR3, as DNA: TGTGCCACGAGGGAGGGGCAGGGCAATCAGCCCCAGCATTTT.

The CDR3 is CASSLTPWREGETQYF. CDR3 nucleotide sequence: TGTGCCAGCAGCCTCACCCCTTGGCGGGAGGGGGAGACCCAGTACTTC. This chain uses TRBV7-2 with TRBJ2-5; TRBD2 matches 9 bases. This CDR3 region has 16 residues. Per germline, CDR1 SGHTA and CDR2 FQGNSA. The J segment lost 5 bases and the V segment lost 5 bases, leaving 12 bases of the junction unmatched.

This clone was detected once. The CDR3 spells CASSFVSNQPQHF. The CDR3 DNA sequence: TGTGCCAGCAGTTTCGTCAGCAATCAGCCCCAGCATTTT. The chain recombines TRBV6-5 with TRBJ1-5, with D unclear. This CDR3 has 13 residues. Germline lookup yields CDR1 MNHEY and CDR2 SVGAGI. Trimming removed 4 bases at V and 1 base at J, with 5 bases between.

This sequence joins TRBV7-2 and TRBJ2-7; D is tentatively TRBD1 or TRBD2 (5 bases each). The CDR3 covers 15 residues. Germline CDR1 is SGHTA and CDR2 is FQGNSA. Trimming pared 3 bases from V and 0 bases from J, leaving 12 bases between. As DNA, the CDR3 is TGTGCCAGCAGCTTGATGGGTGGGGGCTCCTACGAGCAGTACTTC. Residues: CASSLMGGGSYEQYF.

The chain employs TRBV6-6 and TRBJ2-3; 7 bases are a match to TRBD2. Trimming removed 7 bases from V and 1 base from J; junction bases left unmatched: 11. Germline V CDR1 and CDR2: MNHNY, SVGAGI (reference sequence). The CDR3 loop spans 16 amino acids. CDR3 coding DNA: TGTGCCAGCACCGGGCGGGGGACTCCAGGCACAGATACGCAGTATTTT. Translation: CASTGRGTPGTDTQYF.

Comments on this clone: Other DNA sequences in the sample encode the same CDR3. This chain joins TRBV15 and TRBJ2-3; possibly TRBD1 or TRBD2 for D (5 bases each). V lost 1 base to trimming and J lost 6 bases, with 8 bases between them. The CDR3 is made up of 13 amino acids. CDR1 is LNHNV, CDR2 YYDKDF, per germline (reference sequence). The CDR3 region has the DNA TGTGCCACCAGCAGAGGGGGGTCCGATACGCAGTATTTT. Translating it yields CATSRGGSDTQYF.

V gene TRBV29-1 combines with J gene TRBJ2-3; no reliable D call. In germline, CDR1 is SQVTM, CDR2 ANQGSEA. The CDR3 extends over 16 amino acids. V dropped 8 bases and J dropped 2 bases, with 23 bases sitting between them. CDR3 amino acids: CSTYPLVPDLTDTQYF. The CDR3 DNA reads as TGCAGCACATACCCCCTGGTCCCTGACCTCACAGATACGCAGTATTTT.

V is TRBV11-2 and J is TRBJ2-3; D not certain. V was pared by 6 bases and J by 1 base, with 14 bases between. The CDR3 runs to 15 residues. Per germline, CDR1 SGHAT and CDR2 FQNNGV. The CDR3 protein is CASSPQRPRTDTQYF. For the CDR3, the DNA is TGTGCCAGCAGTCCCCAGAGGCCCCGCACAGATACGCAGTATTTT. Complete variable domain (other parts from reference TRBV11-2 and TRBJ2-3): EAGVAQSPRYKIIEKRQSVAFWCNPISGHATLYWYQQILGQGPKLLIQFQNNGVVDDSQLPKDRFSAERLKGVDSTLKIQPAKLEDSAVYLCASSPQRPRTDTQYFGPGTRLTVL.

The chain joins TRBV10-2 to TRBJ1-1; no definite D call. Germline CDR1 is WSHSY and CDR2 is SAAADI. V was shortened by 6 bases and J by 1 base, with 12 bases between the two germline ends. This CDR3 region has 14 residues. CDR3 in amino acids: CASSLSGRNTEAFF. For the CDR3, the DNA is TGCGCCAGCAGCCTCTCAGGACGGAACACTGAAGCTTTCTTT.

This chain connects TRBV6-5 to TRBJ2-1; D not resolved. V shed 5 bases and J shed 4 bases, with 9 bases lying between them. In germline, CDR1 is MNHEY, CDR2 SVGAGI. The CDR3 is 13 residues long. CDR3 region: CASSVQRYNEQFF. CDR3 nucleotide sequence: TGTGCCAGCAGTGTACAGAGATACAATGAGCAGTTCTTC.

The chain uses TRBV9 and TRBJ2-7, with 8 bases aligning to TRBD2. In germline, CDR1 is SGDLS, CDR2 YYNGEE. This CDR3 spans 16 amino acids. J gave up 1 base and V 3 bases, and 9 bases lay outside the gene matches. CDR3 DNA sequence: TGTGCCAGCAGCGCCCGCCCGGGGGGGAGTTCCTACGAGCAGTACTTC. As protein: CASSARPGGSSYEQYF.

The chain joins TRBV29-1 to TRBJ2-3; no clear D gene. The CDR3 has 11 amino acids. The germline CDR1 and CDR2 sequences are SQVTM and ANQGSEA. V was pared by 0 bases and J by 6 bases, with 4 bases between. The CDR3 loop reads CSVEEWDTQYF. CDR3 nucleotide sequence: TGCAGCGTTGAAGAATGGGATACGCAGTATTTT.

This sequence joins TRBV2 and TRBJ2-7, with D perhaps matching TRBD2 (7 bases). V lost 2 bases, J lost 3 bases, and 23 bases lay in between. Germline V gene data show CDR1 as SNHLY and CDR2 as FYNNEI. The CDR3 extends over 18 amino acids. CDR3 DNA: TGTGCCAGCAGTGAAACCGGGTTCGGGGGGCTGTTCTACTACGAGCAGTACTTC. Translated: CASSETGFGGLFYYEQYF. The entire variable domain, with the rest obtained from reference TRBV2 and TRBJ2-7, is as follows: EPEVTQTPSHQVTQMGQEVILRCVPISNHLYFYWYRQILGQKVEFLVSFYNNEISEKSEIFDDQFSVERPDGSNFTLKIRSTKLEDSAMYFCASSETGFGGLFYYEQYFGPGTRLTVT.

The rearrangement joins TRBV28 to TRBJ2-7; D may correspond to TRBD1 or TRBD2 (5 bases each). Germline values: CDR1 MDHEN, CDR2 SYDVKM. V was pared by 6 bases and J by 0 bases, with 15 bases between. The CDR3 runs to 15 residues. CDR3 sequence reads: CASSPPGPSSYEQYF. The CDR3 bases are TGTGCCAGCAGCCCACCGGGACCTTCCTCCTACGAGCAGTACTTC.